This is a list of T cell receptor beta chains from one sample in a study of patients and donors after allogeneic stem cell transplantation. TCRdb independently ran MiXCR on the RT-PCR reads; one entry per CDR3 protein. The sample shows roughly 200,000 distinct CDR3 sequences, around two fifths of them seen only once. The source material was blood, either unsorted or a sorted T cell fraction (not recorded which). These receptors came from a human donor who was either an allogeneic HSCT recipient or a stem cell or donor lymphocyte infusion donor (not recorded which). It is not recorded whose cells these are; they may come from a transplant donor. Each CDR3 is given with its conserved first and last residue. D genes are given only for firm matches. Expanded clones get a size class; other rows say once, few or many, or leave the size out.

-,TRBJ1-5,TRBV28,-,CASSPRSGGGGQPQHF,TGTGCCAGCAGTCCCCGAAGCGGGGGGGGAGGTCAGCCCCAGCATTTT
-,TRBJ1-2,TRBV19,-,CASKELRSYGYTF,TGTGCCAGTAAGGAGTTACGGAGCTATGGCTACACCTTC
TRBD1,TRBJ2-3,TRBV24-1,few,CATSDSLDRTDTQYF,TGTGCCACCAGTGATTCCCTGGACAGGACCGATACGCAGTATTTT
-,TRBJ1-1,TRBV12-3/TRBV12-4,-,CASRRGNTEAFF,TGTGCCAGCCGTAGGGGGAACACTGAAGCTTTCTTT
TRBD2,TRBJ2-7,TRBV7-9,-,CASSLLLAGRTYEQYF,TGTGCCAGCAGCTTACTGCTAGCGGGCCGAACCTACGAGCAGTACTTC
-,TRBJ1-2,TRBV20-1,once,CSPPLPVVYGYTF,TGCAGCCCCCCGCTACCGGTAGTCTATGGCTACACCTTC
TRBD2,TRBJ2-3,TRBV28,-,CASSKLAGTDTQYF,TGTGCCAGCAGTAAACTAGCGGGCACAGATACGCAGTATTTT
-,TRBJ1-6,TRBV12-3/TRBV12-4,-,CASSFRAGLNSPLHF,TGTGCCAGCAGTTTTCGGGCAGGCCTTAATTCACCCCTCCACTTT
-,TRBJ1-1,TRBV4-2,few,CASSQEQAKNTEAFF,TGTGCCAGCAGCCAAGAACAGGCAAAGAACACTGAAGCTTTCTTT
-,TRBJ1-2,TRBV4-3,-,CASSQETTLYGYTF,TGCGCCAGCAGCCAAGAGACAACCCTCTATGGCTACACCTTC
TRBD2,TRBJ2-3,TRBV6-5,-,CASSTRVAGTDTQYF,TGTGCCAGCAGTACCCGGGTAGCGGGGACAGATACGCAGTATTTT
-,TRBJ2-3,TRBV3-1,few,CASSQKGTASITDTQYF,TGTGCCAGCAGCCAAAAGGGAACTGCCAGCATTACAGATACGCAGTATTTT
-,TRBJ2-1,TRBV15,few,CATSREKPNEQFF,TGTGCCACCAGCAGAGAGAAACCGAATGAGCAGTTCTTC
-,TRBJ1-1,TRBV3-1,few,CASRRETVEGTEAFF,TGTGCCAGCAGGCGCGAGACGGTGGAGGGCACTGAAGCTTTCTTT
TRBD1,TRBJ1-5,TRBV27,-,CASSLRQGDNQPQHF,TGTGCCAGCAGTTTGAGACAGGGGGACAATCAGCCCCAGCATTTT
-,TRBJ2-7,TRBV10-3,few,CAISEGGSAYEQYF,TGTGCCATCAGTGAAGGAGGGAGCGCCTACGAGCAGTACTTC
-,TRBJ2-7,TRBV29-1,once,CSVVGPNTPEQYF,TGCAGCGTTGTAGGTCCTAATACGCCCGAGCAGTACTTC
-,TRBJ1-1,TRBV24-1,few,CATSGRNTEAFF,TGTGCCACCAGTGGGCGAAACACTGAAGCTTTCTTT
-,TRBJ2-1,TRBV12-3/TRBV12-4,few,CASSFSGPLGKNEQFF,TGTGCCAGCAGTTTCTCGGGCCCTCTGGGGAAGAATGAGCAGTTCTTC
TRBD2,TRBJ2-1,TRBV6-6,-,CASIALAGRINNEQFF,TGTGCCAGCATCGCCCTAGCGGGAAGAATCAACAATGAGCAGTTCTTC
TRBD2,TRBJ2-4,TRBV7-8,-,CASSSRGGPGNIQYF,TGTGCCAGCAGCTCCCGGGGAGGGCCGGGAAACATTCAGTACTTC
-,TRBJ2-7,TRBV27,-,CASSLFTGPTYEQYF,TGTGCCAGCAGTTTGTTCACAGGCCCTACCTACGAGCAGTACTTC
-,TRBJ2-7,TRBV5-1,few,CASSLADRTEQYF,TGCGCCAGCAGCTTGGCCGACAGGACCGAGCAGTACTTC
-,TRBJ2-1,TRBV11-2,-,CASSLDLARRAYNEQFF,TGTGCCAGCAGCTTAGACCTTGCGCGGAGAGCCTACAATGAGCAGTTCTTC
-,TRBJ2-1,TRBV4-1,few,CASSQVGYEQFF,TGCGCCAGCAGCCAAGTAGGATATGAGCAGTTCTTC
-,TRBJ2-2,TRBV7-9,-,CASSLALTVGLNTGELFF,TGTGCCAGCAGCTTAGCGTTGACAGTAGGGTTGAACACCGGGGAGCTGTTTTTT
-,TRBJ2-7,TRBV27,once,CASSPRPYYEQYF,TGTGCCAGCAGCCCCAGACCTTACTACGAGCAGTACTTC
-,TRBJ2-1,TRBV4-3,few,CASSQDGNGRKTHEQFF,TGCGCCAGCAGCCAAGATGGGAACGGAAGGAAAACCCATGAGCAGTTCTTC
TRBD1,TRBJ1-2,TRBV29-1,few,CSVDALTGGRGYTF,TGCAGCGTTGATGCCCTAACAGGGGGCAGGGGCTACACCTTC
-,TRBJ1-2,TRBV10-3,-,CAISESITGYGYTF,TGTGCCATCAGTGAGTCGATAACAGGGTATGGCTACACCTTC
-,TRBJ2-7,TRBV5-6,-,CASSHPGAYEQYF,TGTGCCAGCAGCCATCCAGGGGCCTACGAGCAGTACTTC
TRBD2,TRBJ2-3,TRBV6-5,few,CASSTRSGGLDTQYF,TGTGCCAGCAGTACCAGGTCGGGAGGCTTAGATACGCAGTATTTT
TRBD2,TRBJ2-1,TRBV20-1,-,CSALTSGRAYNEQFF,TGCAGTGCTTTGACTAGCGGGAGGGCATACAATGAGCAGTTCTTC
TRBD1,TRBJ1-1,TRBV7-8,-,CASSSGTGNSEAFF,TGTGCCAGCAGCTCCGGGACAGGCAACAGTGAAGCTTTCTTT
TRBD2,TRBJ2-5,TRBV15,-,CATSARLAGGKETQYF,TGTGCCACCAGCGCCCGACTAGCGGGAGGGAAAGAGACCCAGTACTTC
TRBD2,TRBJ2-2,TRBV12-3/TRBV12-4,few,CASSLGLAGTTGELFF,TGTGCCAGCAGCTTGGGACTAGCGGGAACCACCGGGGAGCTGTTTTTT
-,TRBJ1-2,TRBV29-1,few,CSGVVDYGYTF,TGCAGCGGAGTGGTGGACTATGGCTACACCTTC
-,TRBJ2-1,TRBV5-1,few,CASSLGRGTYNEQFF,TGCGCCAGCAGCTTGGGCAGGGGAACTTACAATGAGCAGTTCTTC
-,TRBJ2-2,TRBV12-3/TRBV12-4,few,CASSFQAQGGTGELFF,TGTGCCAGCAGTTTTCAGGCACAGGGCGGGACCGGGGAGCTGTTTTTT
TRBD2,TRBJ2-2,TRBV11-2,-,CASSDLGRESGELFF,TGTGCCAGCAGCGACCTAGGGCGGGAGTCCGGGGAGCTGTTTTTT
-,TRBJ2-7,TRBV20-1,-,CSASSGRFYEQYF,TGCAGTGCTAGTTCCGGGAGATTCTACGAGCAGTACTTC
-,TRBJ2-2,TRBV15,few,CATSRDLAAGELFF,TGTGCCACCAGCAGAGATCTGGCAGCCGGGGAGCTGTTTTTT
TRBD2,TRBJ2-7,TRBV12-3/TRBV12-4,-,CASRGGTYSYEQYF,TGTGCCAGCAGGGGGGGGACTTACTCCTACGAGCAGTACTTC
-,TRBJ2-1,TRBV29-1,-,CSVEAPGGADHEQFF,TGCAGCGTTGAAGCACCGGGGGGCGCGGATCATGAGCAGTTCTTC
-,TRBJ2-2,TRBV12-3/TRBV12-4,-,CASSFRSLTGELFF,TGTGCCAGCAGTTTTCGCAGCCTCACCGGGGAGCTGTTTTTT
-,TRBJ1-4,TRBV28,-,CATRRRVRGATNEKLFF,TGTGCCACCCGAAGGAGGGTTAGGGGTGCAACTAATGAAAAACTGTTTTTT